This TCR beta chain is drawn from a study of T cells after yellow fever vaccination. Trimming cost V 5 bases and J 7 bases; bases outside gene matches: 15. Germline lookup yields CDR1 SGHVS and CDR2 FQNEAQ. The CDR3 runs 16 residues. Study-level points and caveats: Repertoires obtained by FACS sorting could include abundant clonotypes that entered as contaminants from the bulk population. It was a weaker secondary response, yet one that peaked faster, at day 5 versus 15.

TCRdb ran MiXCR on the 5' RACE reads and lists one entry per CDR3 protein. In the table there are approximately 450,000 distinct CDR3 sequences, roughly a sixth of which are singletons. Turning to this clonotype: Its antigen is not known.

The material sequenced was PBMCs, taken before the yellow fever booster vaccination. V is TRBV7-8 and J is TRBJ2-5, with 8 bases matching TRBD1. This clonotype was sampled from a man between 18 and 35 years old who received the YFV17D yellow fever vaccine. CDR3: CASSQGTGRDSGTQYF. The DNA of the CDR3 is TGTGCCAGCAGCCAAGGGACAGGCCGGGATTCCGGGACCCAGTACTTC.